The 7 T cell receptor beta chains reported below all come from one sample, sequenced in a study of CD8+ T cells in alopecia areata. The authors extracted RNA and reverse transcribed it into cDNA as the sequencing template. Clones were sequenced by immunoSEQ multiplex PCR, and TCRdb holds only the in-frame ones, with some missing. The sample records 120,000 or so clones, 47% being singletons. Source material: NKG2D-low CD8+ T cells sorted from blood. These receptors all stem from a human donor with alopecia areata.

The V gene is TRBV6-6, the J gene TRBJ2-7, with D maybe TRBD1 (6 bases). Trimming removed 4 bases at V and 1 base at J, with 8 bases between. Germline CDR1 reads MNHNY; CDR2 reads SVGAGI (reference sequence). The CDR3 runs to 13 residues. CDR3 protein: CASSSGQSYEQYF. CDR3 DNA sequence: TGTGCCAGCAGTTCCGGACAGTCCTACGAGCAGTACTTC.

The chain uses TRBV4-1 and TRBJ1-2; D is perhaps TRBD1 (6 bases). V was pared by 1 base and J by 8 bases, with 11 bases between. From germline, CDR1 is MGHRA and CDR2 YSYEKL. CDR3 length: 13 residues. CDR3 region: CASSQAGVDGYTF. As DNA, the CDR3 is TGCGCCAGCAGCCAAGCAGGGGTAGACGGCTACACCTTC.

This chain connects TRBV28 to TRBJ1-6; perhaps TRBD1 as D (5 bases). V was trimmed by 8 bases and J by 0 bases, leaving 14 bases between them. Germline CDR1 reads MDHEN; CDR2 reads SYDVKM. The CDR3 consists of 16 residues. The CDR3 DNA sequence: TGTGCCAGCGTCGGACATTGGAGCTCCTATAATTCACCCCTCCACTTT. Translation: CASVGHWSSYNSPLHF. Drawing the rest from reference TRBV28 and TRBJ1-6, the complete variable domain is DVKVTQSSRYLVKRTGEKVFLECVQDMDHENMFWYRQDPGLGLRLIYFSYDVKMKEKGDIPEGYSVSREKKERFSLILESASTNQTSMYLCASVGHWSSYNSPLHFGNGTRLTVT.

The chain links TRBV29-1 to TRBJ1-5, with D unclear. The germline V and J ends were trimmed by 7 bases and 5 bases, with 15 bases remaining between them. The CDR3 is made up of 13 amino acids. Germline V gene lookup returns CDR1 SQVTM and CDR2 ANQGSEA. The CDR3 loop is CSAAWEMDQPQHF. The CDR3 DNA is TGCAGCGCTGCCTGGGAAATGGATCAGCCCCAGCATTTT. Variable domain in full (rest from reference TRBV29-1 and TRBJ1-5): SAVISQKPSRDICQRGTSLTIQCQVDSQVTMMFWYRQQPGQSLTLIATANQGSEATYESGFVIDKFPISRPNLTFSTLTVSNMSPEDSSIYLCSAAWEMDQPQHFGDGTRLSIL.

The chain couples TRBV19 to TRBJ1-2, with a weak D call TRBD1 (5 bases). From germline, CDR1 is LNHDA and CDR2 SQIVND (reference sequence). This CDR3 comprises 14 residues. Trimming took 8 bases from V and 4 from J, leaving 17 bases between them. CDR3 region: CASFTGTNLYGYTF. CDR3 in DNA: TGTGCCAGTTTCACCGGGACGAACCTCTATGGCTACACCTTC.

The rearrangement uses TRBV30 and TRBJ2-1; D is perhaps TRBD1 (6 bases). Germline V gives CDR1 GTSNPN, CDR2 SVGIG (reference sequence). Trimming removed 6 bases at V and 3 bases at J, with 18 bases between. The CDR3 is made up of 15 amino acids. DNA for the CDR3: TGTGCCTGTTCCGGAACCCGGGACAACTACAATGAGCAGTTCTTC. This gives the protein CACSGTRDNYNEQFF.

V gene TRBV7-6 combines with J gene TRBJ2-6, with D possibly TRBD2 on 6 matching bases. The V and J ends lost 5 bases and 0 bases respectively, with 14 bases between them. Germline V CDR1 and CDR2: SGHVS, FNYEAQ. The CDR3 sequence is 17 residues long. The CDR3 bases are TGTGCCAGCAGCCCAGGGATGGGGGGCTCTGGGGCCAACGTCCTGACTTTC. Its protein is CASSPGMGGSGANVLTF.